This TCR beta chain was sequenced in a study of T cell changes during pregnancy in multiple sclerosis. The protocol was immunoSEQ multiplex PCR, while the TCRdb copy is restricted to in-frame clones and leaves out a portion. The sample lists fewer than 45,000 clones; approximately 90% were seen once. Germline V gives CDR1 GTSNPN, CDR2 SVGIG (reference sequence). The V and J ends lost 0 bases and 7 bases respectively, with 18 bases between them. This CDR3 is built from 15 residues. The sequencing used CD4+ T cells from peripheral blood mononuclear cells, collected in the first trimester of pregnancy. The source of this sequence is a female donor with multiple sclerosis, enrolled in a pregnancy study. The gene calls are TRBV30 and TRBJ1-1; D is possibly TRBD1 (5 bases). CDR3 in amino acids: CAWSVGRGLVGEAFF. The CDR3 coding sequence is TGTGCCTGGAGTGTGGGTCGGGGACTCGTAGGTGAAGCTTTCTTT.